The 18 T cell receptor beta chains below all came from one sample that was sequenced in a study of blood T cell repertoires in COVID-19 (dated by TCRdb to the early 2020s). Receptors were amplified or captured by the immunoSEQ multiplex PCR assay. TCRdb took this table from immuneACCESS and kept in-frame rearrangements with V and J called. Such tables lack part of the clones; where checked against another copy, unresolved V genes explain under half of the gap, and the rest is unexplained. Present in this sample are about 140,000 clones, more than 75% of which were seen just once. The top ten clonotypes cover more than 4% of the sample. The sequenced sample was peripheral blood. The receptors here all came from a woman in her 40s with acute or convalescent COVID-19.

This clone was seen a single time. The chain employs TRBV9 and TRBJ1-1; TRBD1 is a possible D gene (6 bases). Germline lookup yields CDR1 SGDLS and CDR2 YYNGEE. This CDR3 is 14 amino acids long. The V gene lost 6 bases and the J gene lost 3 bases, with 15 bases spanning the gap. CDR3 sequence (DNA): TGTGCCAGCACCCCAACAGGGTCTGACACTGAAGCTTTCTTT. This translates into CASTPTGSDTEAFF.

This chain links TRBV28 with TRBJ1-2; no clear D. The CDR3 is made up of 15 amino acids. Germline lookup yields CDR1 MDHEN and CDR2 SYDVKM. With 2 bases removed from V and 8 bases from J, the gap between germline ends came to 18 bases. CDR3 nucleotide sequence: TGTGCCAGCAGTTTAATTCGCGGCCAGTCGGGGGGCTACACCTTC. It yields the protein CASSLIRGQSGGYTF.

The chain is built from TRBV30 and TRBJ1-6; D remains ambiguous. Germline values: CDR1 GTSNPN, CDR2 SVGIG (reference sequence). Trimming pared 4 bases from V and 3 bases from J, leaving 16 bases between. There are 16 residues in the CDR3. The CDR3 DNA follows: TGTGCCTGGACACAGACCCGCTTTGGCTATAATTCACCCCTCCACTTT. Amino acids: CAWTQTRFGYNSPLHF.

The CDR3 sequence: CASSGGQMNTEAFF. DNA for the CDR3: TGTGCCAGCAGCGGTGGACAGATGAACACTGAAGCTTTCTTT. V and J are TRBV2 and TRBJ1-1, with D perhaps TRBD1 (6 bases). With 6 bases removed from V and 0 bases from J, the gap between germline ends came to 11 bases. CDR3 size: 14 residues. Germline lookup yields CDR1 SNHLY and CDR2 FYNNEI.

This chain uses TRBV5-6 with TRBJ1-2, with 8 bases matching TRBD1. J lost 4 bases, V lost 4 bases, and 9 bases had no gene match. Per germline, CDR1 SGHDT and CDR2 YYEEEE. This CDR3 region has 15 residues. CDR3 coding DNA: TGTGCCAGCAGCCGCAGGACAGGGCTGGGCTATGGCTACACCTTC. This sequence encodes CASSRRTGLGYGYTF.

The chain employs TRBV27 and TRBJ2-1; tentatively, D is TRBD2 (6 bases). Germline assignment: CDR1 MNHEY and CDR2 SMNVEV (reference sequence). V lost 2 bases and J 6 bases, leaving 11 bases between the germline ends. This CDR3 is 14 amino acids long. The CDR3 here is CASSLAGPPNEQFF. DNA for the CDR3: TGTGCCAGCAGTTTAGCGGGACCTCCCAATGAGCAGTTCTTC.

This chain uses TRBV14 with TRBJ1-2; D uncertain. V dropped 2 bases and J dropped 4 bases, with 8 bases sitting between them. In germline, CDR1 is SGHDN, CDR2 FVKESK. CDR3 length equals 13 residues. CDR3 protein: CASSQNSLYGYTF. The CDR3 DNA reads TGTGCCAGCAGCCAAAACAGTCTCTATGGCTACACCTTC.

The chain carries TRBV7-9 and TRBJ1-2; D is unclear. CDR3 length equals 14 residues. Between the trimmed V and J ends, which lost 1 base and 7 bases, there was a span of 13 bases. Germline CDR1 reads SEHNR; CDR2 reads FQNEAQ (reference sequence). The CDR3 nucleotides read TGTGCCAGCAGCTTAGACAGCTCCGGTAGTGGCTACACCTTC. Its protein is CASSLDSSGSGYTF. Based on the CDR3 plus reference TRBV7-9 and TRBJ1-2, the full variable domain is DTGVSQNPRHKITKRGQNVTFRCDPISEHNRLYWYRQTLGQGPEFLTYFQNEAQLEKSRLLSDRFSAERPKGSFSTLEIQRTEQGDSAMYLCASSLDSSGSGYTFGSGTRLTVV.

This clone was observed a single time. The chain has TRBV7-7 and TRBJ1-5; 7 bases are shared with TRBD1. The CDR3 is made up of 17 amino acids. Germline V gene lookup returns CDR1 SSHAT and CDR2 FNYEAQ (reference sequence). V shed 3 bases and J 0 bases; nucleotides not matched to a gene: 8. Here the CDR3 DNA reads TGTGCCAGCAGCTTGAGGGTACAGGGGATTAGCAATCAGCCCCAGCATTTT. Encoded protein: CASSLRVQGISNQPQHF.

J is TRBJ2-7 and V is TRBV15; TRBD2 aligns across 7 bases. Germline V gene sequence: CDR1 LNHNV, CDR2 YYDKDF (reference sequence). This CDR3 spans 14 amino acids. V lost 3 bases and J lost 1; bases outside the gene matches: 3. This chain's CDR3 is CATSSYGGSYEQYF. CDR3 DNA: TGTGCCACCAGCAGTTACGGGGGGTCCTACGAGCAGTACTTC. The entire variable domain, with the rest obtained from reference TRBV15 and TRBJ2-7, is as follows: DAMVIQNPRYQVTQFGKPVTLSCSQTLNHNVMYWYQQKSSQAPKLLFHYYDKDFNNEADTPDNFQSRRPNTSFCFLDIRSPGLGDTAMYLCATSSYGGSYEQYFGPGTRLTVT.

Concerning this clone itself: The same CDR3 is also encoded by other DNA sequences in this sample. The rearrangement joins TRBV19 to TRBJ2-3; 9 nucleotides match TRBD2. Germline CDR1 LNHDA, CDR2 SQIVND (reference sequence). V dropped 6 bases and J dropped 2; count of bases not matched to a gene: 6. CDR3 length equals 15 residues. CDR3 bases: TGTGCCAGTAGCGGGGTAGCGGGGGCCACAGATACGCAGTATTTT. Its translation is CASSGVAGATDTQYF.

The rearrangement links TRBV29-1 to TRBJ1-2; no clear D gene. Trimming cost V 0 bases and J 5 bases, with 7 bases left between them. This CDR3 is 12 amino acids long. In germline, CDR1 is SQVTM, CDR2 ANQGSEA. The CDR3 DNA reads TGCAGCGTTGAAGAACCCGGGTATGGCTACACCTTC. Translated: CSVEEPGYGYTF.

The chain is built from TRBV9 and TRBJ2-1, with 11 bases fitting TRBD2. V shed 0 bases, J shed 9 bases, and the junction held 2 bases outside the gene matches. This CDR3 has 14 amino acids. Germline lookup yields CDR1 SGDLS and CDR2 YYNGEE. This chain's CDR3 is CASSVGLAGGEQFF. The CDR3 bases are TGTGCCAGCAGCGTAGGCCTAGCGGGGGGTGAGCAGTTCTTC.

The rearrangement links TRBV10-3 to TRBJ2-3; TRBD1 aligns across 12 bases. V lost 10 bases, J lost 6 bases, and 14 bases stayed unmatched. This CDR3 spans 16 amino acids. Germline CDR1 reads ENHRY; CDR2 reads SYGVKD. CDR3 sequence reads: CASLNPGQGAGDTQYF. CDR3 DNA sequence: TGTGCCAGCCTCAATCCGGGACAGGGGGCGGGGGATACGCAGTATTTT.

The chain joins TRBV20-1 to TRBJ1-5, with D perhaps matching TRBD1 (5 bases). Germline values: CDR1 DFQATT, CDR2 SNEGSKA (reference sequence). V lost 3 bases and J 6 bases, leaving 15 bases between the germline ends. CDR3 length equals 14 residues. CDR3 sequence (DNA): TGCAGTGCTAGTAAGGGGCAGGTTGGTCAGCCCCAGCATTTT. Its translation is CSASKGQVGQPQHF.

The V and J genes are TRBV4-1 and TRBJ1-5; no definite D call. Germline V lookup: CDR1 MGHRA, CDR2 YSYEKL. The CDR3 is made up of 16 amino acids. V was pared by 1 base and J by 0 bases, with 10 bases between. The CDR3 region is CASSQGSSYSNQPQHF. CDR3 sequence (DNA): TGCGCCAGCAGCCAAGGGAGCTCTTATAGCAATCAGCCCCAGCATTTT.

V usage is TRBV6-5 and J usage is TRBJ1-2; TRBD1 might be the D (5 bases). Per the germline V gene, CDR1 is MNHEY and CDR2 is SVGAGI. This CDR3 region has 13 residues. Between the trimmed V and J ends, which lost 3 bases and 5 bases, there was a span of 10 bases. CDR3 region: CASSYNQGYGYTF. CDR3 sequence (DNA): TGTGCCAGCAGTTATAATCAGGGTTATGGCTACACCTTC.

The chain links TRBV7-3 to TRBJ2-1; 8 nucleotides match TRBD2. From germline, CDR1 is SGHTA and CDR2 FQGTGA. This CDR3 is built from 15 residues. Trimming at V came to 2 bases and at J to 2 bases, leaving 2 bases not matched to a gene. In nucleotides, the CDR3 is TGTGCCAGCAGCTTAGGGACTAGAGCCTACAATGAGCAGTTCTTC. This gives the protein CASSLGTRAYNEQFF.